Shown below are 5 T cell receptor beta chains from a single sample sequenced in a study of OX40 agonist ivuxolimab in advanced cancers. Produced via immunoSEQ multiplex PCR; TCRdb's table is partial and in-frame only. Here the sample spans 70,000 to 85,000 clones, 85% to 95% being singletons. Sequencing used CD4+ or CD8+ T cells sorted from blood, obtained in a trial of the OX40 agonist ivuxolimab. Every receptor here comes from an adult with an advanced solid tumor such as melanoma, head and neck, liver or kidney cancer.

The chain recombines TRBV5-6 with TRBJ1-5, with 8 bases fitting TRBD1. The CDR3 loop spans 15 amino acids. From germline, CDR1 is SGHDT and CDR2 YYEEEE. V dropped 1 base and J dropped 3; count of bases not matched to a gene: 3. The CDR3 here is CASSLSDRDNQPQHF. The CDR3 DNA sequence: TGTGCCAGCAGCTTGTCGGACAGGGACAATCAGCCCCAGCATTTT.

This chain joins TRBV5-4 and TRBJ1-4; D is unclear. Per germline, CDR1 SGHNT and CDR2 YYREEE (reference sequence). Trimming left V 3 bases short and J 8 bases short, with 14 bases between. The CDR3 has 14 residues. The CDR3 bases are TGTGCCAGCAGCTCTAAGACATCCGGGGAAAAACTGTTTTTT. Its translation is CASSSKTSGEKLFF.

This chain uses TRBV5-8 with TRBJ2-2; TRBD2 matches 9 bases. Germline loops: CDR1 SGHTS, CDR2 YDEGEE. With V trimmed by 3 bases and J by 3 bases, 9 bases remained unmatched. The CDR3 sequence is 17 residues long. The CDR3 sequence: CASSSRSGSKYTGELFF. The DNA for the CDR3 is TGTGCCAGCAGCTCCCGTAGCGGGAGTAAGTACACCGGGGAGCTGTTTTTT.

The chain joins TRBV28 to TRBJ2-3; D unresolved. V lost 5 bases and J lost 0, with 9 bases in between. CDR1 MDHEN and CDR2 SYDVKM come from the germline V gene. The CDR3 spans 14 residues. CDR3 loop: CASSPLRSTDTQYF. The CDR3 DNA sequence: TGTGCCAGCAGTCCATTACGAAGCACAGATACGCAGTATTTT.

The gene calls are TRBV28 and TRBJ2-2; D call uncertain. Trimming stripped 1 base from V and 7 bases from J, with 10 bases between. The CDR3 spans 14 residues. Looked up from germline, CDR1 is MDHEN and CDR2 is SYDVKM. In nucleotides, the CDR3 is TGTGCCAGCAGTTTATCCGGGTTGGGCGGGGAGCTGTTTTTT. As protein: CASSLSGLGGELFF. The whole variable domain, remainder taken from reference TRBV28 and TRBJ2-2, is DVKVTQSSRYLVKRTGEKVFLECVQDMDHENMFWYRQDPGLGLRLIYFSYDVKMKEKGDIPEGYSVSREKKERFSLILESASTNQTSMYLCASSLSGLGGELFFGEGSRLTVL.